Reported below is one TCR beta chain. The antigen this receptor binds is unknown. No base qualities exist here, and no much larger clone lies one base off it. The V and J ends are trimmed by 3 bases and 2 bases, leaving 10 bases between them. Looking up the germline V gene yields CDR1 KGHSH and CDR2 LQKENI. From its cysteine to its phenylalanine, the CDR3 spans 14 amino acids. Only CDR3 DNA remains: 42 bases, in frame from the first base. The immunoSEQ Assay, a bias-controlled multiplex PCR, was used to amplify TCRbeta CDR3 regions from genomic DNA. The study's own analysis went as follows. The number of nucleated cells in each sample was estimated from the amplification of reference gene primers within the assay. Sequence reads were collapsed and filtered to measure the absolute abundance of every unique TCRbeta CDR3 rearrangement. Productive Simpson clonality was computed per sample as the square root of Simpson's diversity index over productive rearrangements. Sourced from immuneACCESS, this table was stored by TCRdb with only in-frame sequences that have V and J called. A share of the clones is absent; for the studies checked, an unresolved V gene accounts for under half, and the remainder has no known explanation. The V and J calls and clone size were taken over from that table, and D and trimming were inferred from the DNA. The sample has about 380,000 clones on record, roughly 80% of them singletons. The top ten constitute more than 1% of the sample.

This specimen belongs to a study of blood T cell repertoires in COVID-19 (dated by TCRdb to about 2020). The study in broad terms: Samples from collaborators originated in the United States, Italy and Spain and spanned both the acute and convalescent phases of COVID-19. The prospective study material was composed of cDNA or gDNA derived from T cells, B-cell-depleted T cells, or PBMCs. Deeply sampled blood TCRbeta repertoires from subjects exposed to, actively infected with, or recovered from COVID-19 were included in the dataset. The repertoires were made available in a free public database intended to serve as a resource for research on the immune response to SARS-CoV-2. Samples were obtained from the ongoing ImmuneRACE study (first 160 participants) and from 1,254 subjects provided by 6 global collaborators. Sample metadata almost always included a de-identified subject ID, COVID-19 status, age in years and sex. Where available, HLA class I and class II types were taken from metadata supplied by the sample provider and were not determined by assay-based typing. Study-level results and caveats: The amount of clinical and demographic metadata varied by source and participant and was provided uncurated.

The collaborating institutions used their own protocols to collect whole blood in K2EDTA tubes. For TCRbeta analysis, collaborators shipped samples as frozen whole blood, isolated PBMCs, or DNA extracted from either of those sample types. This chain is built from TRBV18 and TRBJ1-2, with no confident D gene call. Sequenced: peripheral blood. This TCR came from a human donor with acute or convalescent COVID-19. The donor label of this sample is uncertain. The CDR3 loop reads CASSPQALNYGYTF. The DNA reads TGTGCCAGCTCACCTCAGGCCTTAAACTATGGCTACACCTTC.